These 22 T cell receptor beta chains originate from one sample sequenced in a study of early T cells in non-severe SARS-CoV-2 infection. One entry per CDR3 protein results from TCRdb running MiXCR on the 5' RACE reads. This table has 50,000 to 70,000 distinct CDR3 sequences, under 10% appearing once. The material sequenced was whole blood. The receptors originated from an adult who was a healthcare worker with PCR-confirmed SARS-CoV-2 infection or an uninfected control (not recorded which).

This clonotype showed up many times. The V call is TRBV29-1, the J call TRBJ2-5; D is uncertain. V gave up 7 bases and J gave up 2 bases, with 11 bases separating them. The CDR3 extends over 12 amino acids. From germline, CDR1 is SQVTM and CDR2 ANQGSEA. The CDR3, as DNA: TGCAGCGCCCCTTCCGGGCAAGAGACCCAGTACTTC. Translation gives CSAPSGQETQYF.

The chain recombines TRBV11-3 with TRBJ2-5; D is unresolved. The CDR3 runs 13 residues. Germline CDR1 SGHNT, CDR2 YENEEA. Trimming took 5 bases from V and 5 from J, leaving 12 bases between them. Written as DNA, the CDR3 is TGTGCCAGCAGCCAAGGGCCTATGGAGACCCAGTACTTC. Its translation: CASSQGPMETQYF.

The J gene is TRBJ2-1, the V gene TRBV5-1; D call uncertain. In germline, CDR1 is SGHRS, CDR2 YFSETQ. The CDR3 runs to 12 residues. Trimming left V 7 bases short and J 9 bases short, with 14 bases between. The CDR3 DNA reads as TGCGCCAGCTACGAGGTGGGCGGTGAGCAGTTCTTC. Its translation: CASYEVGGEQFF.

This clonotype was found many times. The chain is built from TRBV6-4 and TRBJ1-1; no clear D. From germline, CDR1 is MRHNA and CDR2 SNTAGT. Trimming took 0 bases from V and 1 from J, leaving 3 bases between them. The CDR3 contains 13 residues. DNA for the CDR3: TGTGCCAGCAGTGACTCTGGGAACACTGAAGCTTTCTTT. This gives the protein CASSDSGNTEAFF.

This clonotype appeared a few times. The CDR3 here is CASSTAGETQYF. The DNA of the CDR3 is TGTGCCAGCAGCACGGCGGGAGAGACCCAGTACTTC. The J gene is TRBJ2-5, the V gene TRBV9; perhaps TRBD2 as D (5 bases). The V and J ends lost 4 bases and 4 bases respectively, with 8 bases between them. Per germline, CDR1 SGDLS and CDR2 YYNGEE. This CDR3 spans 12 amino acids.

This clonotype was counted many times. The chain employs TRBV6-2 or TRBV6-3 and TRBJ1-1; the D gene is possibly TRBD1 (6 bases). V was pared by 6 bases and J by 5 bases, with 13 bases between. The CDR3 extends over 13 amino acids. The germline gives CDR1 MNHEY, CDR2 SVGEGT. The CDR3 DNA follows: TGTGCCAGCAGGACACAGGGAGCAACTGAAGCTTTCTTT. It specifies CASRTQGATEAFF.

This clonotype has a handful of counts. The chain carries TRBV11-2 and TRBJ2-7; weak D call: TRBD2 (6 bases). Germline CDR1 SGHAT, CDR2 FQNNGV. With 0 bases removed from V and 2 bases from J, the gap between germline ends came to 11 bases. This CDR3 contains 15 residues. The chain's CDR3 is CASSLEPGEAYEQYF. The CDR3 DNA is TGTGCCAGCAGCTTAGAGCCGGGAGAGGCCTACGAGCAGTACTTC.

The chain links TRBV7-2 to TRBJ2-7; D is unclear. CDR3 size: 15 residues. CDR1 and CDR2 from the germline V gene are SGHTA and FQGNSA. Trimming took off 3 bases at V and 0 bases at J, with 12 bases between the two ends. This CDR3 is CASSFGAYSSYEQYF. The CDR3 DNA reads TGTGCCAGCAGCTTCGGCGCCTACAGCTCCTACGAGCAGTACTTC.

This clonotype showed up many times. The rearrangement uses TRBV20-1 and TRBJ2-3; D gene uncertain. Trimming cost V 2 bases and J 2 bases, with 5 bases left between them. The CDR3 has 12 residues. CDR1 is DFQATT, CDR2 SNEGSKA, per germline (reference sequence). Here the CDR3 reads CSARWDTDTQYF. CDR3 coding DNA: TGCAGTGCTAGATGGGACACAGATACGCAGTATTTT.

The rearrangement links TRBV9 to TRBJ1-1, with D tentatively TRBD1 (5 bases). Germline V gives CDR1 SGDLS, CDR2 YYNGEE. Trimming shortened V by 4 bases and J by 1 base, and 11 bases separated the two germline ends. The CDR3 has 14 amino acids. The CDR3 sequence is CASSLTQGNTEAFF. The CDR3 bases are TGTGCCAGCAGCCTAACCCAGGGGAACACTGAAGCTTTCTTT.

The chain uses TRBV3-1 and TRBJ2-7; TRBD1 matches 10 bases. Losses at the gene ends were 3 bases for V and 7 bases for J; bases not matched to a gene: 12. The V gene's germline CDR1 is LGHDT and CDR2 YNNKEL (reference sequence). The CDR3 length is 16 residues. CDR3 region: CASSQTKGQGSREQYF. The DNA for the CDR3 is TGTGCCAGCAGCCAGACTAAGGGACAGGGGAGTCGGGAGCAGTACTTC.

The chain carries TRBV7-8 and TRBJ2-2; D ambiguous. Germline assignment: CDR1 SGHVS and CDR2 FQNEAQ. Deletions cut 3 bases from V and 7 bases from J, with 3 bases between. The CDR3 runs 11 residues. CDR3 sequence (DNA): TGTGCCAGCAGCTTCCACGGGGAGCTGTTTTTT. Translated, it gives CASSFHGELFF.

This clonotype has a handful of counts. This chain joins TRBV10-3 and TRBJ2-7; the D call may be TRBD1 or TRBD2 (5 bases each). The V end was cut by 3 bases, the J end by 8 bases, with 14 bases between. The CDR3 has 13 residues. Germline assignment: CDR1 ENHRY and CDR2 SYGVKD. Written as DNA, the CDR3 is TGTGCCATCAGTGACGGGACCGCCTTTAAGCAGTACTTC. Its protein is CAISDGTAFKQYF.

In this sample, this clonotype turned up many times. The J gene is TRBJ2-3, the V gene TRBV18; 12 bases map to TRBD2. With V trimmed by 6 bases and J by 2 bases, 6 bases remained unmatched. This CDR3 is 16 amino acids long. The germline CDR1 and CDR2 sequences are KGHSH and LQKENI. The CDR3 protein is CASSPGLAGTTDTQYF. CDR3 bases: TGTGCCAGCTCCCCCGGACTAGCGGGGACCACAGATACGCAGTATTTT.

This clonotype was detected many times. V gene TRBV29-1 combines with J gene TRBJ2-2; 10 bases are shared with TRBD2. This CDR3 contains 15 residues. J was trimmed by 4 bases and V by 6 bases; bases with no gene match: 8. Germline CDR1 is SQVTM and CDR2 is ANQGSEA. Written as DNA, the CDR3 is TGCAGCGTCGTAGCGGGAGGACCGAGCACCGGGGAGCTGTTTTTT. It codes for CSVVAGGPSTGELFF.

At least ten counts were recorded for this clonotype. The rearrangement uses TRBV11-3 and TRBJ1-6; D ambiguous. The CDR3 consists of 13 residues. Germline-derived CDR1 and CDR2 are SGHNT and YENEEA. The V end was cut by 0 bases, the J end by 7 bases, with 4 bases between. CDR3 protein: CASSLDANSPLHF. CDR3 nucleotides: TGTGCCAGCAGCTTAGACGCGAATTCACCCCTCCACTTT.

This clonotype was observed many times. The chain uses TRBV7-2 and TRBJ2-1; 7 bases match TRBD2. V lost 6 bases to trimming and J lost 7 bases; unmatched junction nucleotides: 6. This CDR3 has 13 amino acids. Germline lookup yields CDR1 SGHTA and CDR2 FQGNSA. CDR3 coding DNA: TGTGCCAGCAGGGCGGCTAGCGGAAATGAGCAGTTCTTC. Protein product: CASRAASGNEQFF.

This clonotype was observed many times. This chain joins TRBV12-3 or TRBV12-4 and TRBJ2-2; D remains unclear. Trimming took 7 bases from V and 6 from J, leaving 3 bases between them. This CDR3 is 10 amino acids long. Here the CDR3 reads CASKAGELFF. In DNA form, the CDR3 reads TGTGCCAGCAAGGCCGGGGAGCTGTTTTTT.

DNA of the CDR3: TGTGCCAGCAGTCACACGGACAGGGGCCCGAGAACTGAAGCTTTCTTT. This sequence encodes CASSHTDRGPRTEAFF. The chain links TRBV12-3 or TRBV12-4 to TRBJ1-1; 9 nucleotides line up with TRBD1. The V segment lost 5 bases and the J segment 5 bases; nucleotides outside the gene matches: 12. There are 16 residues in the CDR3.

This clonotype was observed many times. The V call is TRBV20-1, the J call TRBJ1-5; D is undetermined. Deletions cut 3 bases from V and 0 bases from J, with 6 bases between. Germline loops: CDR1 DFQATT, CDR2 SNEGSKA (reference sequence). The CDR3 totals 13 residues. The CDR3 loop is CSARRYSNQPQHF. CDR3 in DNA: TGCAGTGCTAGGCGGTATAGCAATCAGCCCCAGCATTTT.

The chain is built from TRBV12-3 or TRBV12-4 and TRBJ2-1; no reliable D call. The CDR3 is 16 amino acids. V was shortened by 0 bases and J by 4 bases, with 13 bases between the two germline ends. The CDR3 loop reads CASSLAHLIFYNEQFF. The CDR3 nucleotides are TGTGCCAGCAGTTTAGCGCACTTGATATTTTACAATGAGCAGTTCTTC.

This clonotype was recorded once. It may be a read error: a sequence one base away is much more abundant. The chain links TRBV29-1 to TRBJ1-3, with a tentative D call TRBD1 (5 bases). Germline lookup yields CDR1 SQVTM and CDR2 ANQGSEA. The CDR3 loop spans 12 amino acids. This CDR3 reads CSVGTTGNTINF. CDR3 DNA: TGCAGCGTTGGGACAACTGGAAACACCATAAATTTT.